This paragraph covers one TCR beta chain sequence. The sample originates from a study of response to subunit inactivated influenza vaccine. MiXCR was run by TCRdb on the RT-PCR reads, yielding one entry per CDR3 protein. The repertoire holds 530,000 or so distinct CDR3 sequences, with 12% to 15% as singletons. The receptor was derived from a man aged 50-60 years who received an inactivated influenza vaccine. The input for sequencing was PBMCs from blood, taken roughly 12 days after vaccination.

Here the CDR3 reads CASSLLGGVGTDTQYF. CDR3 nucleotide sequence: TGTGCCAGCAGCCTTCTGGGGGGAGTCGGGACAGATACGCAGTATTTT. The chain recombines TRBV5-5 with TRBJ2-3, with TRBD2 as a possible D gene (6 bases). The germline V gene encodes CDR1 SGHKS and CDR2 YYEKEE (reference sequence). This CDR3 is 16 amino acids long. Trimming left V 4 bases short and J 3 bases short, with 18 bases between.